Sequencing of this T cell receptor (beta chain) was carried out in a study of graft-versus-host responses after intestinal transplantation. Study context: The whole recipient group had anti-thymocyte globulin induction followed by tacrolimus and steroids for two to four years.

The assay was immunoSEQ multiplex PCR, and TCRdb's table has in-frame clones only and misses some. The sample carries about 12,000 clones, roughly 93% recorded once. This CDR3 is 13 amino acids long. V gave up 4 bases and J gave up 1 base, with 10 bases separating them. Germline CDR1 SQVTM, CDR2 ANQGSEA. This clonotype was sampled from a human patient who received an intestinal transplant, so some T cells may come from the graft donor. This specimen was PBMCs, taken 1032 days after intestinal transplantation. The chain combines TRBV29-1 with TRBJ1-2; D is undetermined. In DNA, the CDR3 is TGCAGCGTTGGCGTGGCCATTAACTATGGCTACACCTTC. This gives the protein CSVGVAINYGYTF.